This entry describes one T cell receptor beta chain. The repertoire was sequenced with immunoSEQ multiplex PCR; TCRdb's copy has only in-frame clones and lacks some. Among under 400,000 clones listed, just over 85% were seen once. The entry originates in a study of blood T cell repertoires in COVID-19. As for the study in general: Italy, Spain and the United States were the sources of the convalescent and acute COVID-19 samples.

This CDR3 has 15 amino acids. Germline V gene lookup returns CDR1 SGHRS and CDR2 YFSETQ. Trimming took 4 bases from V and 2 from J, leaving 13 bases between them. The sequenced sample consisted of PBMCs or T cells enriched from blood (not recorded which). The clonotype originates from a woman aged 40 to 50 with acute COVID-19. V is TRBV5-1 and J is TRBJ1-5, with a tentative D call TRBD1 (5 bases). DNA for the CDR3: TGCGCCAGCAGCATGGGCCCGGGGGGCAATCAGCCCCAGCATTTT. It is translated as CASSMGPGGNQPQHF.